These 17 T cell receptor beta chains originate from one sample sequenced in a study of Tregs in tolerant kidney transplant recipients (dated by TCRdb to the late 2010s). Their recognized antigens are unknown. To prepare the library, the immunoSEQ multiplex PCR assay was applied. Entries here come from immuneACCESS through TCRdb and include only in-frame sequences with V and J called. Some clones fail to appear in such tables; in the studies checked, an unresolved V gene covers under half of the shortfall, and the cause of the remainder is unknown. Across this sample there are about 44,000 clones, with around 95% seen only once. Together, the top ten hold about 0.36% of the sample. The material sequenced was Tregs from blood cultured with allogeneic cells. These receptors all come from a human donor in good health.

This chain connects TRBV19 to TRBJ1-2, with 8 bases lining up with TRBD1. Germline values: CDR1 LNHDA, CDR2 SQIVND (reference sequence). CDR3 length equals 16 residues. V lost 4 bases and J lost 7; bases outside the gene matches: 14. This CDR3 is CASSTLSGQGRSGYTF. Written as DNA, the CDR3 is TGTGCCAGTAGTACGCTATCAGGACAGGGCAGATCTGGCTACACCTTC.

The V and J genes are TRBV15 and TRBJ1-5, with D possibly TRBD1 on 6 matching bases. The germline CDR1 and CDR2 sequences are LNHNV and YYDKDF (reference sequence). Trimming left V 0 bases short and J 0 bases short, with 12 bases between. The CDR3 length is 17 residues. The DNA of the CDR3 is TGTGCCACCAGCAGAGACCTGGGGGGGGCTAGCAATCAGCCCCAGCATTTT. Translation: CATSRDLGGASNQPQHF.

V usage is TRBV2 and J usage is TRBJ2-7, with D possibly TRBD2 on 5 matching bases. This CDR3 is built from 13 residues. The V and J ends lost 4 bases and 7 bases respectively, with 14 bases between them. Germline V CDR1 and CDR2: SNHLY, FYNNEI. The CDR3 DNA follows: TGTGCCAGCAGTGGGACCGCCGCGGGTGAGCAGTACTTC. Amino acid sequence: CASSGTAAGEQYF.

The CDR3 loop is CASTWGTGDSPLHF. CDR3 DNA: TGTGCCAGCACCTGGGGGACAGGGGACTCACCCCTCCACTTT. The rearrangement links TRBV7-9 to TRBJ1-6, with 10 bases lining up with TRBD1. This CDR3 spans 14 amino acids. Germline CDR1 SEHNR, CDR2 FQNEAQ (reference sequence). V trimming: 7 bases; J trimming: 10 bases; junction bases outside the gene matches: 7.

The V and J genes are TRBV7-9 and TRBJ2-7, with 9 bases lining up with TRBD1. This CDR3 region has 14 residues. CDR1 and CDR2 from the germline V gene are SEHNR and FQNEAQ (reference sequence). The V and J ends lost 3 bases and 6 bases, in that order; junction bases with no gene match: 6. The CDR3 protein is CASSFNRGQREQYF. In nucleotides, the CDR3 is TGTGCCAGCAGCTTCAACAGGGGGCAGCGCGAGCAGTACTTC.

The CDR3 loop reads CASSELSGGQGKRSSYEQYF. The CDR3, as DNA: TGTGCCAGCAGTGAATTGTCGGGGGGACAGGGGAAAAGGAGCTCCTACGAGCAGTACTTC. The V call is TRBV6-1, the J call TRBJ2-7; 10 nucleotides align to TRBD1. The length of the CDR3 is 20 residues. Trimming removed 2 bases from V and 0 bases from J; junction bases left unmatched: 16. Germline CDR1 reads MNHNS; CDR2 reads SASEGT.

V and J are TRBV6-1 and TRBJ2-1; the match to TRBD2 covers 7 bases. The CDR3 extends over 17 amino acids. Trimming cost V 0 bases and J 5 bases; bases outside gene matches: 10. Germline-derived CDR1 and CDR2 are MNHNS and SASEGT. DNA for the CDR3: TGTGCCAGCAGTGAAGCGCCCTATCTAGCGGCTCACAATGAGCAGTTCTTC. It translates to CASSEAPYLAAHNEQFF.

J is TRBJ1-1 and V is TRBV6-6; the D gene is possibly TRBD1 (6 bases). The CDR3 is made up of 15 amino acids. Deletions cut 8 bases from V and 4 bases from J, with 20 bases between. The germline CDR1 and CDR2 sequences are MNHNY and SVGAGI (reference sequence). The CDR3 reads CASRLGRGLSTEAFF. The CDR3 DNA is TGTGCCAGCCGATTGGGCCGGGGGCTTAGCACTGAAGCTTTCTTT.

The chain employs TRBV28 and TRBJ1-1; D is perhaps TRBD1 (5 bases). Germline assignment: CDR1 MDHEN and CDR2 SYDVKM. V lost 5 bases and J 1 base, leaving 11 bases between the germline ends. The CDR3 spans 14 residues. The CDR3 spells CASSILQGNTEAFF. In DNA form, the CDR3 reads TGTGCCAGCAGTATACTCCAGGGGAACACTGAAGCTTTCTTT.

The chain couples TRBV11-2 to TRBJ1-3; D is undetermined. This CDR3 comprises 13 residues. Germline V gives CDR1 SGHAT, CDR2 FQNNGV. Trimming removed 5 bases from V and 1 base from J, with 6 bases in between. The CDR3 coding sequence is TGTGCCAGCAGCCCACCTTCTGGAAACACCATATATTTT. Translation: CASSPPSGNTIYF.

This clone was observed a few times. This sequence joins TRBV5-8 and TRBJ1-4, with no clear D. V gave up 1 base and J gave up 6 bases, with 10 bases separating them. The CDR3 runs 14 residues. The germline V gene encodes CDR1 SGHTS and CDR2 YDEGEE. The CDR3 DNA reads as TGTGCCAGCAGCTTGCGACGGAGCCATGAAAAACTGTTTTTT. It translates to CASSLRRSHEKLFF.

This chain uses TRBV4-1 with TRBJ1-1; a weak D match, TRBD1 (5 bases). V shed 0 bases and J shed 5 bases, with 22 bases lying between them. Germline lookup yields CDR1 MGHRA and CDR2 YSYEKL. The CDR3 contains 18 residues. For the CDR3, the DNA is TGCGCCAGCAGCCAAGATTCTTCAGGGCGGGGTTTAGGGACTGAAGCTTTCTTT. It codes for CASSQDSSGRGLGTEAFF.

This clone was seen only once. The CDR3 sequence: CASSLRLAGSNEQFF. Here the CDR3 DNA reads TGTGCCAGCAGCTTACGGCTAGCGGGGAGCAATGAGCAGTTCTTC. The chain recombines TRBV7-9 with TRBJ2-1; 9 nucleotides match TRBD2. The CDR3 sequence is 15 residues long. Unmatched junction bases numbered 5, after V lost 2 bases and J lost 6 bases. CDR1 is SEHNR, CDR2 FQNEAQ, per germline (reference sequence). Full variable domain (rest looked up from reference TRBV7-9 and TRBJ2-1): DTGVSQNPRHKITKRGQNVTFRCDPISEHNRLYWYRQTLGQGPEFLTYFQNEAQLEKSRLLSDRFSAERPKGSFSTLEIQRTEQGDSAMYLCASSLRLAGSNEQFFGPGTRLTVL.

The V call is TRBV5-1, the J call TRBJ1-1; no clear D. Germline V lookup: CDR1 SGHRS, CDR2 YFSETQ. V was cut by 4 bases and J by 2 bases, with 9 bases left in between. This CDR3 region has 13 residues. CDR3 in amino acids: CASSTGSNTEAFF. The CDR3 region has the DNA TGCGCCAGCAGCACCGGGAGTAACACTGAAGCTTTCTTT.

V gene TRBV5-1 combines with J gene TRBJ1-5; D is unresolved. The CDR3 length is 15 residues. Trimming cost V 5 bases and J 2 bases, with 14 bases left between them. CDR1 and CDR2 (germline): SGHRS, YFSETQ. The CDR3 spells CASSPLGGGNQPQHF. CDR3 DNA sequence: TGCGCCAGCAGTCCCCTAGGTGGGGGCAATCAGCCCCAGCATTTT.

This clone was counted a single time. The J gene is TRBJ2-1, the V gene TRBV30; 11 nucleotides line up with TRBD2. This CDR3 region has 12 residues. Germline trimming cut 2 bases from V and 13 bases from J; bases unmatched to any gene: 4. Germline V lookup: CDR1 GTSNPN, CDR2 SVGIG (reference sequence). The CDR3 DNA follows: TGTGCCTGGAGTCGTCTAGCGGGAGGACAGTTCTTC. It specifies CAWSRLAGGQFF.

The chain couples TRBV11-2 to TRBJ1-5; no clear D gene. Germline CDR1 reads SGHAT; CDR2 reads FQNNGV. Trimming removed 5 bases from V and 6 bases from J, with 11 bases in between. The length of the CDR3 is 13 residues. The chain's CDR3 is CASSQTPRQPQHF. CDR3 DNA sequence: TGTGCCAGCAGCCAGACCCCCCGTCAGCCCCAGCATTTT.